The rows below give T cell receptor beta chains drawn from one sample of a study of blood T cell repertoires in COVID-19. TCRdb's copy holds only in-frame clones and misses some; the assay was immunoSEQ multiplex PCR. The data show some 500,000 clones, with around nine tenths seen just once and 1.5% to 2% held by the top ten. The sample consisted of PBMCs or T cells enriched from blood (not recorded which). These receptors originate from a woman in her forties who had recovered from COVID-19. CDR3s include the opening cysteine and the closing phenylalanine or tryptophan. A D gene is named only where the DNA matches it firmly. Not all rows give a size; the values are once, few, many and, for expanded clones, a class.

few,-,TRBV9,TRBJ1-3,CASSVRSGTGNTIYF,TGTGCCAGCAGCGTAAGAAGTGGCACTGGAAACACCATATATTTT
-,TRBD1,TRBV2,TRBJ1-1,CASSELGTGMNTEAFF,TGTGCCAGCAGTGAATTAGGGACAGGGATGAACACTGAAGCTTTCTTT
-,-,TRBV6-2/TRBV6-3,TRBJ1-5,CASSLQQGNQPQHF,TGTGCCAGCAGCCTACAACAGGGAAATCAGCCCCAGCATTTT
-,TRBD1,TRBV7-8,TRBJ2-7,CASSRAGTGSYEQYF,TGTGCCAGCAGTCGGGCCGGGACAGGGTCCTACGAGCAGTACTTC
few,TRBD1,TRBV6-5,TRBJ2-7,CASSYSDRGPQQYF,TGTGCCAGCAGTTACTCGGACAGGGGGCCTCAGCAGTACTTC
-,-,TRBV7-8,TRBJ1-1,CASSPGTEAFF,TGTGCCAGCAGCCCCGGCACTGAAGCTTTCTTT
-,-,TRBV5-5,TRBJ2-7,CASSWFGGGSYEQYF,TGTGCCAGCAGCTGGTTCGGGGGCGGGAGCTACGAGCAGTACTTC
-,-,TRBV6-5,TRBJ1-1,CASFRGIANTEAFF,TGTGCCTCCTTCCGCGGGATTGCGAACACTGAAGCTTTCTTT
-,-,TRBV11-3,TRBJ1-3,CASSSPSSTGVSGNTIYF,TGTGCCAGCAGCTCACCTTCATCGACAGGAGTCTCTGGAAACACCATATATTTT
-,-,TRBV18,TRBJ2-1,CASSPESNEQFF,TGTGCCAGCTCACCAGAGTCCAATGAGCAGTTCTTC
-,TRBD1,TRBV12-3/TRBV12-4,TRBJ1-2,CASSGQGYGYTF,TGTGCCAGCTCGGGACAGGGGTATGGCTACACCTTC
-,TRBD1,TRBV11-3,TRBJ1-2,CASSLTQGVIKHYGYTF,TGTGCCAGCAGCTTAACTCAGGGGGTAATTAAGCACTATGGCTACACCTTC
-,-,TRBV19,TRBJ1-5,CASSPRGGLGQPQHF,TGTGCCAGTAGTCCCCGGGGGGGGCTAGGGCAGCCCCAGCATTTT
-,-,TRBV3-1/TRBV3-2,TRBJ1-1,CASSQDPAVQQGTEAFF,TGTGCCAGCAGCCAAGATCCGGCGGTTCAACAGGGCACTGAAGCTTTCTTT
-,-,TRBV6-5,TRBJ1-1,CASDSGYRTNTEAFF,TGTGCCAGCGACAGTGGTTACCGGACAAACACTGAAGCTTTCTTT
-,-,TRBV4-1,TRBJ2-1,CASSQVAEIDEQFF,TGCGCCAGCAGCCAAGTTGCGGAAATTGATGAGCAGTTCTTC
-,TRBD1,TRBV5-1,TRBJ1-1,CASSLGTGNTEAFF,TGCGCCAGCAGCCTAGGGACAGGGAACACTGAAGCTTTCTTT
-,-,TRBV4-3,TRBJ1-2,CASSQMTGDIYGYTF,TGCGCCAGCAGCCAGATGACAGGCGATATCTATGGCTACACCTTC
-,TRBD2,TRBV4-3,TRBJ2-1,CASNHRCSGSIF,TGCGCCAGCAACCACCGGTGTAGCGGGAGTATCTTC
few,-,TRBV19,TRBJ2-2,CASSIVGLKGELFF,TGTGCCAGTAGTATAGTGGGCCTGAAAGGGGAGCTGTTTTTT
-,TRBD2,TRBV9,TRBJ2-3,CASSVVASGRGTDTQYF,TGTGCCAGCAGCGTAGTGGCTAGCGGGAGGGGCACAGATACGCAGTATTTT
-,-,TRBV7-2,TRBJ2-5,CASSPQTGVETQYF,TGTGCCAGCAGCCCTCAAACCGGGGTAGAGACCCAGTACTTC
-,TRBD1,TRBV6-5,TRBJ1-1,CASSPGTGAEAFF,TGTGCCAGCAGCCCGGGGACAGGGGCTGAAGCTTTCTTT
-,TRBD1,TRBV15,TRBJ1-4,CATSNQGESEKLFF,TGTGCCACCAGCAATCAGGGGGAAAGTGAAAAACTGTTTTTT
-,-,TRBV21-1,TRBJ2-5,CASSKGRTQYF,TGTGCCAGCAGCAAGGGGCGGACCCAGTACTTC
few,TRBD1,TRBV19,TRBJ1-1,CASSWAGGTEAFF,TGTGCCAGTAGCTGGGCAGGGGGGACTGAAGCTTTCTTT
-,TRBD2,TRBV3-1/TRBV3-2,TRBJ2-1,CASSQFLAAQGNEQFF,TGTGCCAGCAGCCAATTCCTAGCGGCCCAAGGAAATGAGCAGTTCTTC
few,TRBD1,TRBV6-4,TRBJ1-2,CASSPGQGLLYGYTF,TGTGCCAGCAGCCCGGGACAGGGGTTACTCTATGGCTACACCTTC
few,TRBD1,TRBV7-2,TRBJ1-1,CASSPQTGAEAFF,TGTGCCAGCAGCCCACAGACAGGGGCTGAAGCTTTCTTT
-,TRBD1,TRBV5-1,TRBJ2-1,CASSLAGDRGVEQFF,TGCGCCAGCAGCTTGGCAGGGGACAGGGGGGTTGAGCAGTTCTTC
-,-,TRBV10-3,TRBJ2-3,CAISSGGSTDTQYF,TGTGCCATCAGCTCGGGCGGGAGCACAGATACGCAGTATTTT
-,TRBD1,TRBV18,TRBJ1-2,CASSLFAPTGEYYGYTF,TGTGCCAGCTCTCTCTTCGCGCCGACAGGGGAGTACTATGGCTACACCTTC
-,-,TRBV18,TRBJ1-1,CASSPPIRRVTEAFF,TGTGCCAGCTCACCACCGATACGTCGGGTGACTGAAGCTTTCTTT
-,-,TRBV5-1,TRBJ1-4,CASSPTASNEKLFF,TGCGCCAGCAGCCCGACAGCCTCAAATGAAAAACTGTTTTTT
-,TRBD2,TRBV19,TRBJ2-7,CASSIGGRGTDEQYF,TGTGCCAGTAGTATAGGCGGGAGGGGGACAGACGAGCAGTACTTC
-,-,TRBV10-1,TRBJ1-2,CASSNTGKAEYGYTF,TGCGCCAGCAGCAATACAGGGAAGGCGGAATATGGCTACACCTTC
few,-,TRBV6-1,TRBJ1-2,CASSEEGFRGLRGYTF,TGTGCCAGCAGTGAAGAAGGGTTTCGGGGATTGCGTGGCTACACCTTC
-,-,TRBV7-9,TRBJ2-1,CASSLVSPYPTREQFF,TGTGCCAGCAGCTTAGTTAGCCCATACCCCACGCGAGAGCAGTTCTTC
once,TRBD2,TRBV7-6,TRBJ2-3,CASSPGGSSGADTQYF,TGTGCCAGCAGCCCAGGGGGGTCTAGCGGGGCAGATACGCAGTATTTT
-,-,TRBV4-1,TRBJ2-5,CASSQDGFGETQYF,TGCGCCAGCAGCCAAGATGGGTTCGGGGAGACCCAGTACTTC
-,-,TRBV27,TRBJ1-5,CASSLRGQGFQPQHF,TGTGCCAGCAGTCTAAGGGGTCAGGGGTTTCAGCCCCAGCATTTT
-,-,TRBV30,TRBJ2-1,CAWSVGTLIYNEQFF,TGTGCCTGGAGTGTGGGCACGCTTATATACAATGAGCAGTTCTTC
-,-,TRBV7-9,TRBJ1-2,CASSSPREYGYTF,TGTGCCAGCAGCTCTCCCCGAGAATATGGCTACACCTTC
-,-,TRBV6-5,TRBJ2-7,CASSSSRGTYNYEQYF,TGTGCCAGCAGTTCCTCTCGCGGGACCTACAACTACGAGCAGTACTTC
-,TRBD1,TRBV5-1,TRBJ1-4,CASSWALTGGSEKLFF,TGCGCCAGCAGCTGGGCCCTAACAGGGGGAAGTGAAAAACTGTTTTTT
few,TRBD1,TRBV14,TRBJ1-6,CASSRDRVGSPLHF,TGTGCCAGCAGCCGAGACAGGGTCGGTTCACCCCTCCACTTT
-,TRBD1,TRBV25-1,TRBJ2-7,CASSDGTANEQYF,TGTGCCAGCAGTGATGGGACAGCCAACGAGCAGTACTTC
-,-,TRBV10-1,TRBJ1-3,CASSEGSGSGNTIYF,TGCGCCAGCAGTGAGGGCAGTGGCTCTGGAAACACCATATATTTT
-,-,TRBV19,TRBJ2-3,CASSIRGLNTDTQYF,TGTGCCAGTAGTATACGGGGGTTGAACACAGATACGCAGTATTTT
-,TRBD2,TRBV29-1,TRBJ2-1,CSVRIAGSYNEQFF,TGCAGCGTGCGTATAGCGGGATCCTACAATGAGCAGTTCTTC
-,TRBD2,TRBV19,TRBJ2-1,CASSIVGLREWDEQFF,TGTGCCAGTAGTATAGTAGGATTGCGGGAGTGGGATGAGCAGTTCTTC
-,TRBD1,TRBV4-3,TRBJ2-5,CASSSLPGGTGETQYF,TGCGCCAGCAGCTCACTTCCAGGGGGGACAGGGGAGACCCAGTACTTC
-,-,TRBV25-1,TRBJ2-1,CATGGLSSYNEQFF,TGTGCCACGGGCGGGTTAAGCTCCTACAATGAGCAGTTCTTC
-,-,TRBV5-1,TRBJ2-7,CASSLERSSEQYF,TGCGCCAGCAGCTTGGAGAGATCTTCCGAGCAGTACTTC
once,TRBD2,TRBV11-2,TRBJ2-7,CASSLTTGGTYEQYF,TGTGCCAGCAGCTTAACTACGGGAGGTACCTACGAGCAGTACTTC
-,-,TRBV18,TRBJ2-3,CASSPGAGDTQYF,TGTGCCAGCTCACCAGGGGCCGGGGATACGCAGTATTTT
few,TRBD1,TRBV5-1,TRBJ1-1,CASSLGDRGEAFF,TGCGCCAGCAGCTTGGGGGACAGGGGTGAAGCTTTCTTT
once,-,TRBV5-6,TRBJ1-1,CASSLRHRRTEAFF,TGTGCCAGCAGCTTGCGACACCGAAGGACTGAAGCTTTCTTT
-,-,TRBV7-8,TRBJ1-2,CASSLVGTGDHGYTF,TGTGCCAGCAGCTTAGTAGGTACGGGAGATCATGGCTACACCTTC